Described below is a single TCR beta chain sequence and its context. Its specificity is unknown. CDR1 and CDR2 from the germline V gene are LGHNA and YSLEER. V lost 0 bases and J 1 base, leaving 6 bases between the germline ends. CDR3 length: 14 amino acids. The source of the sample is a study of Ad26.COV2.S vaccination and SARS-CoV-2 variants. Study-wide points: Breadth and depth estimates from TCRs may understate total T cell responses.

Generated by immunoSEQ multiplex PCR, the TCRdb table keeps only in-frame clones and is missing some. The sample lists 300,000 to 400,000 clones, 92% occurring once. This specimen consisted of peripheral blood, obtained after recovery from COVID-19. The receptor comes from a human donor who had recovered from COVID-19. The chain combines TRBV4-3 with TRBJ1-1; the D is unclear. CDR3 sequence reads: CASSQEEGNTEAFF. As DNA, the CDR3 is TGCGCCAGCAGCCAAGAAGAGGGGAACACTGAAGCTTTCTTT.